This TCR beta chain was retrieved from a study of blood T cell repertoires in COVID-19. Study in general: Whether acute or convalescent, the COVID-19 samples came from the United States, Italy and Spain. PBMCs, B-cell-depleted T cells, or T cells provided the cDNA or gDNA that made up the material.

Deletions cut 3 bases from V and 4 bases from J, with 7 bases between. CDR1 is SQVTM, CDR2 ANQGSEA, per germline. The CDR3 is 12 amino acids. Original handling: Amplification with reference gene primers provided the estimates of nucleated cell counts. Data came from immunoSEQ multiplex PCR; TCRdb stores just in-frame clones and leaves some out. From that table come the V and J calls and clone size; the DNA was used to work out D and trimming. Among fewer than 250,000 clones listed, about nine tenths were seen once. Specimen: PBMCs or T cells enriched from blood (not recorded which). This chain links TRBV29-1 with TRBJ1-5; no clear D gene. The receptor comes from a woman aged 25 to 39 with acute COVID-19. CDR3 sequence reads: CSVDRSNQPQHF. The CDR3, as DNA: TGCAGCGTTGACAGGTCGAATCAGCCCCAGCATTTT.